These T cell receptor beta chains were read from a single sample in a study of Ad26.COV2.S vaccination and SARS-CoV-2 variants. The repertoire was sequenced with immunoSEQ multiplex PCR; TCRdb's copy has only in-frame clones and lacks some. The profile shows about 350,000 clones, roughly 94% of them singletons. Specimen: peripheral blood, collected after recovery from COVID-19. The receptors originated from a human donor who had recovered from COVID-19. CDR3s include the opening cysteine and the closing phenylalanine or tryptophan. D genes are given only for firm matches. The size of a clone is reported for some rows only, either as once, few or many, or as a class for expanded clones.

V,size,D,J,DNA,CDR3
TRBV5-4,.,.,TRBJ1-1,TGTGCCAGGGGGACTGACAGGAACACTGAAGCTTTCTTT,CARGTDRNTEAFF
TRBV27,.,.,TRBJ2-2,TGTGCCAGCAGCCGCCCAACTGGACTGACCGGGGAGCTGTTTTTT,CASSRPTGLTGELFF
TRBV9,.,.,TRBJ2-7,TGTGCCAGCAGCGTGGGGACGGGTATCTCCTACGAGCAGTACTTC,CASSVGTGISYEQYF
TRBV6-5,.,TRBD1,TRBJ1-6,TGTGCCAGCAGTACCGGGACAGGGGGTTCACCCCTCCACTTT,CASSTGTGGSPLHF
TRBV9,.,.,TRBJ2-1,TGTGCCAGCAGCCCCACGGAAAGAGGTCGGGGCAATGAGCAGTTCTTC,CASSPTERGRGNEQFF
TRBV27,.,.,TRBJ2-3,TGTGCCAGCATTTTGCCCCCAGATACGCAGTATTTT,CASILPPDTQYF
TRBV2,.,TRBD1,TRBJ1-1,TGTGCCATAAGGTCGGACAGGGAAGCTTTCTTT,CAIRSDREAFF
TRBV13,.,.,TRBJ1-1,TGTGCCAGCAGCCCCGCAGGGAACACTGAAGCTTTCTTT,CASSPAGNTEAFF
TRBV9,few,TRBD1,TRBJ1-5,TGTGCCAGCAGCGTAGAGGACAGGGTGGGACAGCCCCAGCATTTT,CASSVEDRVGQPQHF
TRBV5-1,few,.,TRBJ1-6,TGCGCCAGCAGCGGGGACAACTCCGGCTATAATTCACCCCTCCACTTT,CASSGDNSGYNSPLHF
TRBV3-1/TRBV3-2,.,.,TRBJ1-5,TGTGCCAGCAGCCAACGAGCAGGTCTGGGCAATCAGCCCCAGCATTTT,CASSQRAGLGNQPQHF
TRBV5-4,.,TRBD1,TRBJ1-2,TGTGCCAGCAGCCGGGGACAGCCAACTATTTATGGCTACACCTTC,CASSRGQPTIYGYTF
TRBV9,.,TRBD2,TRBJ2-1,TGTGCCAGCAGCCCCATGGGAAGCGGGGGGGCTAATGAGCAGTTCTTC,CASSPMGSGGANEQFF
TRBV6-5,.,.,TRBJ2-1,TGTGCCAGCAGCCCAGGGACCCGCAATGAGCAGTTCTTC,CASSPGTRNEQFF
TRBV9,.,.,TRBJ1-2,TGTGCCAGCAGCGTAGAGTCGTTGGGACGCTATGGCTACACCTTC,CASSVESLGRYGYTF
TRBV7-9,.,TRBD1,TRBJ1-1,TGTGCCAGCAGCCCCGGGACAGGGGGCCTTACTGAAGCTTTCTTT,CASSPGTGGLTEAFF
TRBV6-6,.,TRBD2,TRBJ2-5,TGTGCCAGCAGTCCCGGGACTAGCGGGGGGCGCTACCAAGAGACCCAGTACTTC,CASSPGTSGGRYQETQYF
TRBV6-5,.,.,TRBJ1-1,TGTGCCAGCCAGGCCAAGAACACTGAAGCTTTCTTT,CASQAKNTEAFF
TRBV5-6,.,TRBD2,TRBJ2-1,TGTGCCAGCAGCCTCACCGGGACTAGCGGGGTCGATGAGCAGTTCTTC,CASSLTGTSGVDEQFF
TRBV7-2,.,.,TRBJ1-3,TGTGCCAGCAGCTTAGGGCACACCGGCTCTGGAAACACCATATATTTT,CASSLGHTGSGNTIYF
TRBV2,.,.,TRBJ1-1,TGTGCCAGCATTACCAACACTGAAGCTTTCTTT,CASITNTEAFF
TRBV28,.,.,TRBJ2-2,TGTGCCAGCAATAAGAAGCCAAACACCGGGGAGCTGTTTTTT,CASNKKPNTGELFF
TRBV27,.,.,TRBJ2-2,TGTGCCAGCAGTTTTGGGCTAGCAGGCGGGGAGCTGTTTTTT,CASSFGLAGGELFF
TRBV5-5,.,.,TRBJ1-4,TGTGCCAGCAGCTCTCGCGGGGAGAAACTGTTTTTT,CASSSRGEKLFF
TRBV6-6,.,TRBD1,TRBJ1-1,TGTGCCAGCATTCTCCGGGACAGCGTGAACACTGAAGCTTTCTTT,CASILRDSVNTEAFF
TRBV19,.,.,TRBJ1-5,TGTGCCAGTAGCGATCCTAGGCAGGGCGTGCGTCAGCCCCAGCATTTT,CASSDPRQGVRQPQHF
TRBV7-6,.,TRBD1,TRBJ2-7,TGTGCCAGCAGCCCATCCGGGACAGGGGGCTTCGAGCAGTACTTC,CASSPSGTGGFEQYF
TRBV6-1,.,.,TRBJ2-1,TGTGCCAGCAGTGAAGCGCTTTCCGGACCGACTATAGACAATGAGCAGTTCTTC,CASSEALSGPTIDNEQFF
TRBV5-6,.,.,TRBJ1-3,TGTGCCAGCAGCTTGGGGACACGGTCTGGAAACACCATATATTTT,CASSLGTRSGNTIYF
TRBV5-4,.,.,TRBJ2-4,TGTGCCAGCAGCTTGGAACTAGCCGACATTCAGTACTTC,CASSLELADIQYF
TRBV5-1,.,TRBD1,TRBJ2-3,TGCGCCAGCAGCTCTGGACAGGGGGCAACCGGAGTAGATACGCAGTATTTT,CASSSGQGATGVDTQYF
TRBV6-4,.,.,TRBJ1-3,TGTGCCAGCAGTGGGGGACCTTCTGGAAACACCATATATTTT,CASSGGPSGNTIYF
TRBV25-1,.,TRBD1,TRBJ1-1,TGTGCCAGCAGTGGGACAGGGAGAACTGAAGCTTTCTTT,CASSGTGRTEAFF
TRBV28,.,.,TRBJ1-3,TGTGCCAGCAGTTTAGCCTCTGGAAACACCATATATTTT,CASSLASGNTIYF
TRBV7-2,.,TRBD2,TRBJ2-7,TGTGCCAGCAGCTTGTCTGAACTAGCGAGCGAGCAGTACTTC,CASSLSELASEQYF
TRBV3-1/TRBV3-2,.,TRBD1,TRBJ1-4,TGTGCCAGCAGCCGTCCCGGGACAGGGGAGACAGGTGAAAAACTGTTTTTT,CASSRPGTGETGEKLFF
TRBV4-1,.,.,TRBJ1-5,TGCGCCAGCAGCCAAGGAAGGGCTTCGGATCAGCCCCAGCATTTT,CASSQGRASDQPQHF
TRBV20-1,.,.,TRBJ1-2,TGCAGTGCTAGTGAGGGGGGAGCCTATGGCTACACCTTC,CSASEGGAYGYTF
TRBV2,.,.,TRBJ1-2,TGTGCCAGCACTGTAGACAGGAACTATGGCTACACCTTC,CASTVDRNYGYTF
TRBV5-4,.,.,TRBJ2-2,TGTGCCAGCAGCTTGGTTTACGCCGGGGAGCTGTTTTTT,CASSLVYAGELFF
TRBV11-2,.,TRBD1,TRBJ1-6,TGTGCCAGCAGCACCGGGACAGATTTCAGGCCCCTCCACTTT,CASSTGTDFRPLHF
TRBV6-5,few,.,TRBJ1-1,TGTGCCAGCAGTTACAAAGGGGCAGGGGCCGAAGCTTTCTTT,CASSYKGAGAEAFF